This TCR beta chain emerged from a study of T cells in Graves' hyperthyroidism and ophthalmopathy. Notes on the study in general: The model identified upcoming ophthalmopathy a median 6.5 months ahead of onset.

Worth noting for this clonotype: Its target is unknown.

The length of the CDR3 is 15 residues. Germline values: CDR1 MNHEY, CDR2 SVGEGT. Trimming removed 1 base at V and 1 base at J, with 8 bases between. Diagnosis relied on clinical symptoms, serum thyroxine and TRAb, thyroid ultrasound and orbital computed tomography. Amplification yielded TCR beta CDR3 regions, with RNA transcripts as the source. An initial round of RT-PCR targeting the TCR CDR3 relied on the HTBI primer set. TCRdb recomputed calls from the multiplex PCR reads with MiXCR, one row per CDR3 protein. The sample has approximately 400,000 distinct CDR3 sequences, about 15% seen once. The sequencing input was blood. The receptor was derived from a woman aged 25 to 39 with Graves' hyperthyroidism. The chain employs TRBV6-2 or TRBV6-3 and TRBJ2-1; D uncertain. The CDR3 protein is CASSYFGRSYNEQFF. The CDR3, as DNA: TGTGCCAGCAGTTACTTCGGTAGGTCCTACAATGAGCAGTTCTTC.